This record looks at one T cell receptor beta chain sequence and its context. The PCR employed 60 Vbeta primers together with 13 Jbeta primers. The protocol was immunoSEQ multiplex PCR, while the TCRdb copy is restricted to in-frame clones and leaves out a portion. In the table there are some 130,000 clones, just under 80% of which are singletons. This sample stems from a study of cytomegalovirus exposure and HLA in healthy donors. CDR1 and CDR2 (germline): PRHDT, FYEKMQ (reference sequence). CDR3 size: 16 residues. Trimming removed 0 bases from V and 4 bases from J, with 13 bases in between. The chain couples TRBV13 to TRBJ1-5; no firm D call. The source is a man under 40 in good health. Specimen: PBMCs. This CDR3 reads CASSLGALGRNQPQHF. CDR3 nucleotides: TGTGCCAGCAGCTTAGGAGCGCTAGGAAGGAATCAGCCCCAGCATTTT.